The entry that follows covers one TCR beta chain sequence. Its cognate antigen is unknown. The whole isolated RNA underwent reverse transcription, so sequencing captured expressed TCRB transcripts. TCRdb's copy holds only in-frame clones and misses some; the assay was immunoSEQ multiplex PCR. The sample holds 330,000 or so clones, 10% to 15% seen once. These data belong to a study of beta chain features in type 1 diabetes. Findings and caveats of the study: Shorter TCRB CDR3s, moderately but significantly so, were found in Type 1 diabetes patients in all four CD4+ subsets.

This CDR3 region has 14 residues. Germline-derived CDR1 and CDR2 are LGHNA and YSLEER. Trimming pared 5 bases from V and 2 bases from J, leaving 10 bases between. The sequence was collected from a young woman with type 1 diabetes. Sequences were obtained from naive CD4+ T cells from blood. This chain joins TRBV4-3 and TRBJ1-5; D is ambiguous. The CDR3 spells CASSYGKGNQPQHF. CDR3 DNA sequence: TGCGCCAGCAGCTACGGGAAGGGCAATCAGCCCCAGCATTTT.